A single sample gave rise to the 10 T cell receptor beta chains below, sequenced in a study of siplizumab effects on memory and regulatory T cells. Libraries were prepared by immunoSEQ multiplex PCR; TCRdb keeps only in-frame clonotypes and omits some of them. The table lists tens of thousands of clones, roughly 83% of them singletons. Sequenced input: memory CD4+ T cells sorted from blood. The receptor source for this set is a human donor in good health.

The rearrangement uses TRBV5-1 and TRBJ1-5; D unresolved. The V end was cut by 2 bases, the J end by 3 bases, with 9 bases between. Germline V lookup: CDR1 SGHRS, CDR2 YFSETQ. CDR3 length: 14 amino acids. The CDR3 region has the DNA TGCGCCAGCAGCTTAAATGGGGACAATCAGCCCCAGCATTTT. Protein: CASSLNGDNQPQHF.

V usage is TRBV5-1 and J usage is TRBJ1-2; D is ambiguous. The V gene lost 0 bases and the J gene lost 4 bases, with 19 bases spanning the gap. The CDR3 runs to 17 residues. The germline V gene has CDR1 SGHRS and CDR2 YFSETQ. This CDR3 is CASSLDGSAGSFYGYTF. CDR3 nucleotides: TGCGCCAGCAGCTTGGATGGGAGCGCCGGGAGCTTCTATGGCTACACCTTC.

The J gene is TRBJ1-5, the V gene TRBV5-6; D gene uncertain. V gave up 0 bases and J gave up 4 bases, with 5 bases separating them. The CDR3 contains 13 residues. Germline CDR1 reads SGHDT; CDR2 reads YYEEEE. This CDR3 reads CASSLVVNQPQHF. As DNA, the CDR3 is TGTGCCAGCAGCTTGGTAGTGAATCAGCCCCAGCATTTT.

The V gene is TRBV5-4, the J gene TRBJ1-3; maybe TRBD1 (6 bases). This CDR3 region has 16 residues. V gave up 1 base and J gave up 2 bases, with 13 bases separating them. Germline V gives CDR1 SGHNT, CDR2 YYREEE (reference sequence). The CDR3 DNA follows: TGTGCCAGCAGCTTGACGCTAGGGGGGGCTGGAAACACCATATATTTT. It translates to CASSLTLGGAGNTIYF.

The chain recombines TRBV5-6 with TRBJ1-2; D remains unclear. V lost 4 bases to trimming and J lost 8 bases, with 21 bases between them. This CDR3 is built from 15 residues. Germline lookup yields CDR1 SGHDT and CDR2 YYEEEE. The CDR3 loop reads CASSRDGSGVLGYTF. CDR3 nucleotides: TGTGCCAGCAGCCGCGACGGGAGCGGGGTGTTGGGCTACACCTTC.

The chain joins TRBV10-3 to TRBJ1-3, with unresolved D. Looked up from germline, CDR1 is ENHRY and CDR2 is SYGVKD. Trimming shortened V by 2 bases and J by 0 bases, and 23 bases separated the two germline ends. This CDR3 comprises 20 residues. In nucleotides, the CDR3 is TGTGCCATCAGTGAGGTGGGAGTGTGGGCAGCAGGTCGCTCTGGAAACACCATATATTTT. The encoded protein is CAISEVGVWAAGRSGNTIYF.

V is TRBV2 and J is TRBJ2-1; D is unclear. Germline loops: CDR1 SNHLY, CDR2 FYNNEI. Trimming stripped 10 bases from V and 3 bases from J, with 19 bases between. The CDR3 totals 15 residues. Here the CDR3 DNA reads TGTGCCACCCGAACAGCAACTATGATCTACAATGAGCAGTTCTTC. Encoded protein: CATRTATMIYNEQFF.

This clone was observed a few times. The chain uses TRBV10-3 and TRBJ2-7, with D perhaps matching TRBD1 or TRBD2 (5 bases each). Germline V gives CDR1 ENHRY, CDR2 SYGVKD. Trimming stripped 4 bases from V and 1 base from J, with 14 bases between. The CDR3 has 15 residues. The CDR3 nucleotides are TGTGCCATCAGTGGTAGAGGGGCCCAATCCTACGAGCAGTACTTC. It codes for CAISGRGAQSYEQYF.

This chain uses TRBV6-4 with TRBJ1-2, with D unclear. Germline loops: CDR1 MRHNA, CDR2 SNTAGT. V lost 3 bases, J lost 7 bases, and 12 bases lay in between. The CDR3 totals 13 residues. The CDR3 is CASSESTGIGYTF. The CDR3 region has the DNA TGTGCCAGCAGTGAATCGACCGGGATTGGCTACACCTTC.

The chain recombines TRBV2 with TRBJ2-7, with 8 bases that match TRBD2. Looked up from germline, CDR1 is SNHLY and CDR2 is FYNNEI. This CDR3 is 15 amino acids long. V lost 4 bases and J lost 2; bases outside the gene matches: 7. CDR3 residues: CASSGFSGVPYEQYF. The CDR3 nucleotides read TGTGCCAGCAGTGGGTTTAGCGGGGTTCCCTACGAGCAGTACTTC.